These 26 T cell receptor beta chains came from one sample sequenced in a study of T cell responses to AZD1222 COVID-19 vaccine (dated by TCRdb to the early 2020s). The sample's time point label is to be understood as: baseline before first vaccination. Library preparation used the immunoSEQ multiplex PCR assay. Sourced from immuneACCESS, this table was stored by TCRdb with only in-frame sequences that have V and J called. A share of the clones is absent; for the studies checked, an unresolved V gene accounts for under half, and the remainder has no known explanation. For this sample the table gives some 85,000 clones, of which 87% were detected only once. The ten largest clones capture roughly 24% of the sample. This material consisted of peripheral blood, taken on day 0 of AZD1222 vaccination. The receptors stem from an adult in good health.

The chain has TRBV4-3 and TRBJ1-4; D unresolved. Germline V gene sequence: CDR1 LGHNA, CDR2 YSLEER. The V gene lost 8 bases and the J gene lost 4 bases, with 11 bases spanning the gap. The CDR3 is 13 amino acids. CDR3 in DNA: TGCGCCAGCTCGTCGCAGATTAATGAAAAACTGTTTTTT. Protein product: CASSSQINEKLFF.

The chain recombines TRBV20-1 with TRBJ1-1; D uncertain. This CDR3 has 11 amino acids. CDR1 and CDR2 (germline): DFQATT, SNEGSKA (reference sequence). Trimming pared 6 bases from V and 6 bases from J, leaving 11 bases between. The CDR3 loop is CSASRRAEAFF. The CDR3 coding sequence is TGCAGTGCCAGCCGAAGGGCTGAAGCTTTCTTT.

The chain employs TRBV19 and TRBJ2-7, with 7 bases fitting TRBD1. The CDR3 spans 14 residues. The V segment lost 6 bases and the J segment 1 base; nucleotides outside the gene matches: 6. The germline V gene has CDR1 LNHDA and CDR2 SQIVND (reference sequence). The CDR3, as DNA: TGTGCCAGTAGACCTCGACAGGGTTCCTACGAGCAGTACTTC. Translated: CASRPRQGSYEQYF. Using reference TRBV19 and TRBJ2-7 for the parts outside the CDR3, the full variable domain is DGGITQSPKYLFRKEGQNVTLSCEQNLNHDAMYWYRQDPGQGLRLIYYSQIVNDFQKGDIAEGYSVSREKKESFPLTVTSAQKNPTAFYLCASRPRQGSYEQYFGPGTRLTVT.

The genes are TRBV2 and TRBJ1-2, with a weak D call TRBD1 (6 bases). With 5 bases removed from V and 5 bases from J, the gap between germline ends came to 15 bases. CDR3 length: 14 residues. The germline gives CDR1 SNHLY, CDR2 FYNNEI. The CDR3 protein is CASSFAGVEYGYTF. The CDR3 coding sequence is TGTGCCAGCAGTTTCGCAGGGGTTGAGTATGGCTACACCTTC.

The V call is TRBV4-1, the J call TRBJ1-2, with D unresolved. V was pared by 0 bases and J by 7 bases, with 6 bases between. This CDR3 is built from 12 residues. Germline V CDR1 and CDR2: MGHRA, YSYEKL. For the CDR3, the DNA is TGCGCCAGCAGCCAAGATTGGGGTGGCTACACCTTC. It specifies CASSQDWGGYTF.

The chain links TRBV5-1 to TRBJ2-5; 7 bases agree with TRBD2. Germline lookup yields CDR1 SGHRS and CDR2 YFSETQ. Trimming cost V 4 bases and J 4 bases; bases outside gene matches: 7. The CDR3 is made up of 14 amino acids. CDR3 nucleotides: TGCGCCAGCAGCCCCCGGGAGGTAGGAGAGACCCAGTACTTC. Translated, it gives CASSPREVGETQYF.

About this clone: The sample has other DNA sequences that encode this CDR3 too. The chain combines TRBV11-2 with TRBJ2-5; a possible D gene is TRBD2 (5 bases). Germline assignment: CDR1 SGHAT and CDR2 FQNNGV. The CDR3 totals 13 residues. With 3 bases removed from V and 3 bases from J, the gap between germline ends came to 8 bases. CDR3 coding DNA: TGTGCCAGCAGCTTTTCCGGGGAAGAGACCCAGTACTTC. This sequence encodes CASSFSGEETQYF. The variable domain in full, completed from reference TRBV11-2 and TRBJ2-5, reads EAGVAQSPRYKIIEKRQSVAFWCNPISGHATLYWYQQILGQGPKLLIQFQNNGVVDDSQLPKDRFSAERLKGVDSTLKIQPAKLEDSAVYLCASSFSGEETQYFGPGTRLLVL.

The chain joins TRBV6-5 to TRBJ1-4; D is unresolved. Germline CDR1 MNHEY, CDR2 SVGAGI. CDR3 size: 14 residues. V shed 4 bases and J shed 6 bases, with 12 bases lying between them. CDR3 region: CASSSTTQYEKLFF. The CDR3 DNA follows: TGTGCCAGCAGTTCGACTACGCAGTATGAAAAACTGTTTTTT.

This sequence joins TRBV7-8 and TRBJ2-2; TRBD1 agrees at 9 bases. The CDR3 is made up of 14 amino acids. Trimming took 8 bases from V and 4 from J; bases not matched to a gene: 5. Germline loops: CDR1 SGHVS, CDR2 FQNEAQ. CDR3 region: CASRDRDSTGELFF. CDR3 nucleotides: TGTGCCAGCCGGGACAGGGATTCCACCGGGGAGCTGTTTTTT.

V and J are TRBV5-1 and TRBJ2-5; a possible D gene is TRBD1 (6 bases). In germline, CDR1 is SGHRS, CDR2 YFSETQ. With 0 bases removed from V and 5 bases from J, the gap between germline ends came to 17 bases. The CDR3 is 16 residues long. CDR3 DNA: TGCGCCAGCAGCTTGGCCCCCAGGGGTGGACGGGAGACCCAGTACTTC. Translating it yields CASSLAPRGGRETQYF.

The chain combines TRBV11-3 with TRBJ2-1; D unresolved. Deletions cut 2 bases from V and 2 bases from J, with 7 bases between. Germline CDR1 is SGHNT and CDR2 is YENEEA. This CDR3 has 14 residues. The CDR3 is CASSLRGTYNEQFF. The CDR3 DNA follows: TGTGCCAGCAGCTTACGCGGCACCTACAATGAGCAGTTCTTC.

The V call is TRBV7-2, the J call TRBJ2-3; 10 nucleotides match TRBD2. Germline lookup yields CDR1 SGHTA and CDR2 FQGNSA. V was clipped by 3 bases and J by 4 bases; unmatched bases: 7. The CDR3 covers 16 residues. CDR3 DNA: TGTGCCAGCAGCTTTACGGCTAGCGGGAGATCAGATACGCAGTATTTT. It yields the protein CASSFTASGRSDTQYF.

V is TRBV29-1 and J is TRBJ1-1; D is unresolved. This CDR3 is built from 12 residues. Germline V lookup: CDR1 SQVTM, CDR2 ANQGSEA. Between the trimmed V and J ends, which lost 3 bases and 5 bases, there was a span of 10 bases. The CDR3 nucleotides are TGCAGCGTTGAGGGCCTTGGGACTGAAGCTTTCTTT. Protein sequence: CSVEGLGTEAFF.

The V gene is TRBV7-9, the J gene TRBJ2-1, with D tentatively TRBD2 (5 bases). V was trimmed by 8 bases and J by 7 bases, leaving 12 bases between them. Germline V gives CDR1 SEHNR, CDR2 FQNEAQ (reference sequence). CDR3 size: 12 residues. CDR3 sequence reads: CASSSPGNEQFF. The DNA for the CDR3 is TGTGCCAGCTCGTCCCCGGGGAATGAGCAGTTCTTC.

This chain connects TRBV11-2 to TRBJ1-2; 8 positions agree with TRBD1. CDR3 length: 17 residues. Per germline, CDR1 SGHAT and CDR2 FQNNGV. The V gene end was trimmed by 5 bases and the J gene end by 8 bases; junction bases not matched to a gene: 19. The CDR3 nucleotides read TGTGCCAGCAGCCTCGCACGGGGGTCGCCAGGGGGCTGGGGCTACACCTTC. This codes for CASSLARGSPGGWGYTF.

The rearrangement uses TRBV20-1 and TRBJ1-5; D is possibly TRBD1 (5 bases). The CDR3 runs 15 residues. Germline V lookup: CDR1 DFQATT, CDR2 SNEGSKA (reference sequence). Deletions cut 3 bases from V and 6 bases from J, with 18 bases between. The CDR3 DNA reads as TGCAGTGCTAGTCGGGGCGGGGTAGGGAGTCAGCCCCAGCATTTT. Amino acids: CSASRGGVGSQPQHF.

In DNA, the CDR3 is TGTGCCAGCAGGGGGACAGGGAACTATGGCTACACCTTC. Translation: CASRGTGNYGYTF. The chain carries TRBV28 and TRBJ1-2; TRBD1 matches at 9 bases. V gave up 6 bases and J gave up 2 bases; unmatched junction bases: 1. The germline V gene encodes CDR1 MDHEN and CDR2 SYDVKM. The CDR3 consists of 13 residues.

J is TRBJ2-7 and V is TRBV5-1; D might be TRBD2 (6 bases). This CDR3 region has 14 residues. The germline V gene encodes CDR1 SGHRS and CDR2 YFSETQ. The ends were cut back, 0 bases at V and 2 bases at J, with 9 bases in the middle. CDR3 in amino acids: CASSLETRAYEQYF. The CDR3 DNA reads TGCGCCAGCAGCTTGGAGACTAGAGCCTACGAGCAGTACTTC.

The chain carries TRBV12-3 or TRBV12-4 and TRBJ1-5, with D unresolved. This CDR3 is built from 13 residues. Trimming removed 3 bases at V and 5 bases at J, with 8 bases between. As DNA, the CDR3 is TGTGCCAGCAGTTTTCTTGGGGATCAGCCCCAGCATTTT. Translated, it gives CASSFLGDQPQHF.

The rearrangement links TRBV19 to TRBJ1-5; D unclear. V was clipped by 2 bases and J by 3 bases, with 11 bases between them. From germline, CDR1 is LNHDA and CDR2 SQIVND (reference sequence). The CDR3 totals 15 residues. The CDR3 spells CASSIRQQNNQPQHF. For the CDR3, the DNA is TGTGCCAGTAGTATACGCCAGCAAAACAATCAGCCCCAGCATTTT.

V usage is TRBV7-7 and J usage is TRBJ2-2; D may be TRBD1 (5 bases). The germline gives CDR1 SSHAT, CDR2 FNYEAQ (reference sequence). This CDR3 spans 16 amino acids. V lost 5 bases, J lost 0 bases, and 13 bases lay in between. CDR3 nucleotides: TGTGCCAGCAGCCCTTCTGCAGGGACGAACACCGGGGAGCTGTTTTTT. This codes for CASSPSAGTNTGELFF.

The rearrangement links TRBV29-1 to TRBJ1-2, with TRBD1 identical over 9 bases. Germline-derived CDR1 and CDR2 are SQVTM and ANQGSEA. V dropped 4 bases and J dropped 3; count of bases not matched to a gene: 6. The CDR3 runs 14 residues. This CDR3 is CSVGGRDRDYGYTF. For the CDR3, the DNA is TGCAGCGTTGGGGGCCGGGACAGGGACTATGGCTACACCTTC.

The chain combines TRBV19 with TRBJ2-1; 14 bases line up with TRBD2. The CDR3 runs 16 residues. Germline V gene lookup returns CDR1 LNHDA and CDR2 SQIVND (reference sequence). J was trimmed by 9 bases and V by 3 bases; bases with no gene match: 7. The DNA for the CDR3 is TGTGCCAGTAGTATCCAGGGGACTAGCGGGAGTAGTGAGCAGTTCTTC. Protein: CASSIQGTSGSSEQFF.

The V and J genes are TRBV28 and TRBJ1-2; D might be TRBD1 (6 bases). The ends were cut back, 4 bases at V and 4 bases at J, with 10 bases in the middle. Germline values: CDR1 MDHEN, CDR2 SYDVKM. CDR3 size: 13 residues. This CDR3 is CASSSQGIYGYTF. CDR3 DNA: TGTGCCAGCAGTTCGCAGGGGATCTATGGCTACACCTTC.

This clone has more than one count but fewer than ten. The CDR3 region has the DNA TGCAGCGGGGGACAGGGGACGAGTGAGCAGTTCTTC. Translated: CSGGQGTSEQFF. J is TRBJ2-1 and V is TRBV29-1, with 10 positions matching TRBD1. This CDR3 is 12 amino acids long. The germline V gene has CDR1 SQVTM and CDR2 ANQGSEA. V gave up 7 bases and J gave up 9 bases; unmatched junction bases: 6.

This clone was recorded once. V gene TRBV7-2 combines with J gene TRBJ2-2; the match to TRBD1 covers 12 bases. V gave up 6 bases and J gave up 4 bases; unmatched junction bases: 6. From germline, CDR1 is SGHTA and CDR2 FQGNSA. CDR3 length: 16 amino acids. CDR3: CASRGRDRGLTGELFF. Here the CDR3 DNA reads TGTGCCAGCAGGGGTAGGGACAGGGGGCTCACCGGGGAGCTGTTTTTT. The variable domain in full, completed from reference TRBV7-2 and TRBJ2-2, reads GAGVSQSPSNKVTEKGKDVELRCDPISGHTALYWYRQSLGQGLEFLIYFQGNSAPDKSGLPSDRFSAERTGGSVSTLTIQRTQQEDSAVYLCASRGRDRGLTGELFFGEGSRLTVL.